This T cell receptor (beta chain) was sequenced for a study of blood T cell repertoires in COVID-19. On the study more broadly: The origin of the acute and convalescent COVID-19 samples was the United States, Italy and Spain. PBMCs, B-cell-depleted T cells, or T cells were the source of the cDNA or gDNA that made up the material.

The assay was immunoSEQ multiplex PCR, and TCRdb's table has in-frame clones only and misses some. The table has approximately 400,000 clones, approximately 80% seen once. V was clipped by 1 base and J by 0 bases, with 16 bases between them. CDR3 length equals 18 residues. Germline CDR1 and CDR2: MDHEN and SYDVKM. This clonotype originated in a human donor with acute or convalescent COVID-19. The donor label of this sample is uncertain. Sequencing used peripheral blood. The chain uses TRBV28 and TRBJ1-5; D unresolved. The CDR3 nucleotides read TGTGCCAGCAGTTTATCCCTCGGCCGGGTGTATAGCAATCAGCCCCAGCATTTT. Its protein product is CASSLSLGRVYSNQPQHF.